This T cell receptor (beta chain) is from a study of cytomegalovirus exposure and HLA in healthy donors. Findings of the study overall: Researchers catalogued over 150 TCR beta chains as cytomegalovirus-associated.

60 Vbeta and 13 Jbeta primers were used in PCR. Source study methods: In a later analysis, of 70 million to 85 million unique beta chains, about 11 million appeared in at least two donors. The table came from immunoSEQ multiplex PCR; TCRdb's copy has only in-frame clones and leaves some out. From that table come the V and J calls and clone size; the DNA was used to work out D and trimming. The sample includes fewer than 200,000 clones, about four fifths seen only once; the top ten take 4.9%. Details on this clone: What it recognizes is unknown.

Trimming pared 6 bases from V and 0 bases from J, leaving 8 bases between. This CDR3 has 13 residues. Germline CDR1 is MNHNS and CDR2 is SASEGT. The chain has TRBV6-1 and TRBJ1-1; D is uncertain. Material for sequencing was PBMCs. This receptor was obtained from a woman younger than 35 in good health and CMV-seropositive. This CDR3 is CASRDNLNTEAFF. The DNA of the CDR3 is TGTGCCAGCAGAGACAACTTGAACACTGAAGCTTTCTTT.